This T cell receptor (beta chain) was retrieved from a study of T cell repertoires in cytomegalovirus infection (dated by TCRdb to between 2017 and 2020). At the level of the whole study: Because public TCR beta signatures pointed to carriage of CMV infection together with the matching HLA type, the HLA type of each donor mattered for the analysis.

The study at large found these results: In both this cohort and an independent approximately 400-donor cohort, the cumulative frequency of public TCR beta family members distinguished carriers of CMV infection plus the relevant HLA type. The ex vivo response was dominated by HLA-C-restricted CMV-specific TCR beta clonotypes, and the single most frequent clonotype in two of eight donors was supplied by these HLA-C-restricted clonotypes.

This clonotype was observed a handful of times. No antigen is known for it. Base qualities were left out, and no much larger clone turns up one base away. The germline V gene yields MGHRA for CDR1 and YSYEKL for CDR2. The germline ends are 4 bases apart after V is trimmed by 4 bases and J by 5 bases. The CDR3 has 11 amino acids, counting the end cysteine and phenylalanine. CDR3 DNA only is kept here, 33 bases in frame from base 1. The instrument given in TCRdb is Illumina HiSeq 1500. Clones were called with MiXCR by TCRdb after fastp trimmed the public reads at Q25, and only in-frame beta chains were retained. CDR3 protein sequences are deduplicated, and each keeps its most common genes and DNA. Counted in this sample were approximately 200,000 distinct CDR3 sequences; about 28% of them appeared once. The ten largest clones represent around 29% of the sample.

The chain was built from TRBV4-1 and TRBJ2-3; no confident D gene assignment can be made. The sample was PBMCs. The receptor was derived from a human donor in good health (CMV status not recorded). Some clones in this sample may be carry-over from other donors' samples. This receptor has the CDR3 CASSLLDTQYF. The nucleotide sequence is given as TGCGCCAGCAGCCTACTAGATACGCAGTATTTT.